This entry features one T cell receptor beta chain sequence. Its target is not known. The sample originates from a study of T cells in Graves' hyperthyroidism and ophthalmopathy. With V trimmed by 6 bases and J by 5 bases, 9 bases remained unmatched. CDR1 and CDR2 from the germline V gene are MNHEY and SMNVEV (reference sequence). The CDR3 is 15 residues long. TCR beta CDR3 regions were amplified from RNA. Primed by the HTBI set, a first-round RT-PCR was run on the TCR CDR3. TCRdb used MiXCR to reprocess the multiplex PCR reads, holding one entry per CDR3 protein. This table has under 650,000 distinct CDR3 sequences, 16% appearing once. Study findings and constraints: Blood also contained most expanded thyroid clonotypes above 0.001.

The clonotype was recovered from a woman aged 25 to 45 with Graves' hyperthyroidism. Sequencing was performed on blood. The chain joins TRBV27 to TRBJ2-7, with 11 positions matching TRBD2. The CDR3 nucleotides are TGTGCCAGCAGACCCACTAGCGGGAGCTACCACGAGCAGTACTTC. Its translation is CASRPTSGSYHEQYF.